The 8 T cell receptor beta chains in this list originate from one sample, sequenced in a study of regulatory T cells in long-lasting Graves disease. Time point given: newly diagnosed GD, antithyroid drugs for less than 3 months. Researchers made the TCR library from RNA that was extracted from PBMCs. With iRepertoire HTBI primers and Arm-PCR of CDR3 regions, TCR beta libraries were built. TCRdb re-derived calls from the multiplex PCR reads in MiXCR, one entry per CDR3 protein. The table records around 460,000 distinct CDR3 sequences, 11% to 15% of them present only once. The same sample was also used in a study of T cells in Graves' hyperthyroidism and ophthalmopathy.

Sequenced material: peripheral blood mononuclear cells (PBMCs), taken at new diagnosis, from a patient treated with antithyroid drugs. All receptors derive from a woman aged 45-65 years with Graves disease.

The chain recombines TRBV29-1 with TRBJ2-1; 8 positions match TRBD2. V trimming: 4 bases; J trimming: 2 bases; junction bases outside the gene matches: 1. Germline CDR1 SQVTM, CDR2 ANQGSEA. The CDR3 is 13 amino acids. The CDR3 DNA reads TGCAGCGTTGGTAGCGGGGCCTACAATGAGCAGTTCTTC. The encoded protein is CSVGSGAYNEQFF.

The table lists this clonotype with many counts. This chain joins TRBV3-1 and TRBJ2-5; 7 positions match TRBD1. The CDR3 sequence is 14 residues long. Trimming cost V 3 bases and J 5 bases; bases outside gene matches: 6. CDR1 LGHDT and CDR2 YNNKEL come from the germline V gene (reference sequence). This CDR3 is CASSHLDRFETQYF. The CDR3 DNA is TGTGCCAGCAGCCATCTGGACAGGTTTGAGACCCAGTACTTC.

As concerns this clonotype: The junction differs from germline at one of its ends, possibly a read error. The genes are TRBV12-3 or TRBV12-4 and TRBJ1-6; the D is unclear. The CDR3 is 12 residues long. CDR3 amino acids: CASSPDNSLLHF. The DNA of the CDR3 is TGTGCCAGCAGCCCCGATAATTCACTCCTCCACTTT.

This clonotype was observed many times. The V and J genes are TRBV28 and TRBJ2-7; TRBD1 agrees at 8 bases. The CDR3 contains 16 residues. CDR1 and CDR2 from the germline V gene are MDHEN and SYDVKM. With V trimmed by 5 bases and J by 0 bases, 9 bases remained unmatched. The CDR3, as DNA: TGTGCCAGCAGTCCCGGGGGACAGGTTAGCTCCTACGAGCAGTACTTC. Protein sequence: CASSPGGQVSSYEQYF. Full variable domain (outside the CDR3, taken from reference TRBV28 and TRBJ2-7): DVKVTQSSRYLVKRTGEKVFLECVQDMDHENMFWYRQDPGLGLRLIYFSYDVKMKEKGDIPEGYSVSREKKERFSLILESASTNQTSMYLCASSPGGQVSSYEQYFGPGTRLTVT.

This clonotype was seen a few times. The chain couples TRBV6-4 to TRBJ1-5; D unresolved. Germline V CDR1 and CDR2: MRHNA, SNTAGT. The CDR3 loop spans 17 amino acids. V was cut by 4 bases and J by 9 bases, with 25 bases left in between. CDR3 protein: CASSAPCSGKPIWPQHF. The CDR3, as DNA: TGTGCCAGCAGTGCCCCTTGCTCGGGTAAACCCATATGGCCCCAGCATTTT.

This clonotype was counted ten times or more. CDR3 residues: CASSYQLNTEAFF. Here the CDR3 DNA reads TGTGCCAGCAGTTATCAGCTGAACACTGAAGCTTTCTTT. The chain couples TRBV6-2 or TRBV6-3 to TRBJ1-1; D unclear. The CDR3 contains 13 residues. Between the trimmed V and J ends, which lost 3 bases and 0 bases, there was a span of 5 bases. Germline CDR1 is MNHEY and CDR2 is SVGEGT.

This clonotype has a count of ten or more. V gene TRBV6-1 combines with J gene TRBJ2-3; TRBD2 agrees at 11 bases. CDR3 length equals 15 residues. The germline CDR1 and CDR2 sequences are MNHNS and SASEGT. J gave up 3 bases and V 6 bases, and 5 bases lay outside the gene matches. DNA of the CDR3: TGTGCCAGCAGCACACTAGCGGGAGAAACAGATACGCAGTATTTT. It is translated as CASSTLAGETDTQYF.

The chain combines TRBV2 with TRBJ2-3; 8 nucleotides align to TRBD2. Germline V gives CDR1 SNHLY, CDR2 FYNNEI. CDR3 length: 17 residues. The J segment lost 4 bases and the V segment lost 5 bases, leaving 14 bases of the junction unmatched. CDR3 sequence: CASSYIGGGAGADTQYF. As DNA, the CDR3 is TGTGCCAGCAGTTACATCGGGGGGGGCGCCGGTGCAGATACGCAGTATTTT.